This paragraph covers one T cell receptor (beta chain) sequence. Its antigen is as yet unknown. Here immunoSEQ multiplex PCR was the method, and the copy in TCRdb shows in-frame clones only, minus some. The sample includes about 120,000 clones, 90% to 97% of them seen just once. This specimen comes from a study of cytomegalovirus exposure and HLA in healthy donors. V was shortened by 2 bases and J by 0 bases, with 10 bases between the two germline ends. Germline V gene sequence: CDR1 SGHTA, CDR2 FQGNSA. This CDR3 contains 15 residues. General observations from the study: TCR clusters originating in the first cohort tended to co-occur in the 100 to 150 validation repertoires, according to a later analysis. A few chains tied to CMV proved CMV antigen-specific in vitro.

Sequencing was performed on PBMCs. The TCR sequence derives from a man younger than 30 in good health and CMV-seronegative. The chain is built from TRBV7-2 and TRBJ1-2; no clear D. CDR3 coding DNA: TGTGCCAGCAGCTTAACGGCTACAGCTAACTATGGCTACACCTTC. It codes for CASSLTATANYGYTF. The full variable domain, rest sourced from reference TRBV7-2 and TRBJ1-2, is GAGVSQSPSNKVTEKGKDVELRCDPISGHTALYWYRQSLGQGLEFLIYFQGNSAPDKSGLPSDRFSAERTGGSVSTLTIQRTQQEDSAVYLCASSLTATANYGYTFGSGTRLTVV.